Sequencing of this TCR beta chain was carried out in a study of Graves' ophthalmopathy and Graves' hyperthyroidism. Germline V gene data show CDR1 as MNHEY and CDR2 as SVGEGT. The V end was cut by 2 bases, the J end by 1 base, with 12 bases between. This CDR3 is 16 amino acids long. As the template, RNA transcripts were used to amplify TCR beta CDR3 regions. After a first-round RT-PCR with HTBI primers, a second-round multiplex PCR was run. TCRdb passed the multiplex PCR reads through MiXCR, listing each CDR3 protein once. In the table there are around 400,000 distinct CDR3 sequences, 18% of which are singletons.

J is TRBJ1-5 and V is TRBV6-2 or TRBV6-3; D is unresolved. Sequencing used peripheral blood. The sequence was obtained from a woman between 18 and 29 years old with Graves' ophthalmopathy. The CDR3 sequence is CASSYIPIYSNQPQHF. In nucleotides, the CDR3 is TGTGCCAGCAGTTACATCCCTATTTACAGCAATCAGCCCCAGCATTTT.